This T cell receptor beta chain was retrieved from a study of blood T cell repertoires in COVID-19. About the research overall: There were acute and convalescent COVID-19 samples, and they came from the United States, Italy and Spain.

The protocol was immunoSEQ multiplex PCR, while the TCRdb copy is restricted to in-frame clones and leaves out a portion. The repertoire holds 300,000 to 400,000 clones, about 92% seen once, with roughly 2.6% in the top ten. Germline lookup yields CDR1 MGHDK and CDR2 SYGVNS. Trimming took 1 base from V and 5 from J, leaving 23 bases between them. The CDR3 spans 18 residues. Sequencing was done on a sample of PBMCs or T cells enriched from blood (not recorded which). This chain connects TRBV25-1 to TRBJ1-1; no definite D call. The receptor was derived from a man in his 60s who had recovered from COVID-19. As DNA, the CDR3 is TGTGCCAGCAGTGAATTGGGATGGGGTAGCGGCGAGGGAACTGAAGCTTTCTTT. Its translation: CASSELGWGSGEGTEAFF. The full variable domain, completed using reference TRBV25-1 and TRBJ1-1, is EADIYQTPRYLVIGTGKKITLECSQTMGHDKMYWYQQDPGMELHLIHYSYGVNSTEKGDLSSESTVSRIRTEHFPLTLESARPSHTSQYLCASSELGWGSGEGTEAFFGQGTRLTVV.